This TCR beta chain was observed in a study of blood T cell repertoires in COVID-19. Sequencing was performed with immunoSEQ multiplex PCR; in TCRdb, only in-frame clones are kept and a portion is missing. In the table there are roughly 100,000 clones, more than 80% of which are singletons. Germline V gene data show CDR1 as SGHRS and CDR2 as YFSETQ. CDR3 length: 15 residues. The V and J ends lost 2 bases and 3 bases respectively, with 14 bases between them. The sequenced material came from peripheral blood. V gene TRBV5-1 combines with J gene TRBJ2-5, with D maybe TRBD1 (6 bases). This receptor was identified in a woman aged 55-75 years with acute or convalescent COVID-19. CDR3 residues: CASSFRDIREETQYF. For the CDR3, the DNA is TGCGCCAGCAGCTTTCGGGACATCAGGGAAGAGACCCAGTACTTC.